This TCR beta chain is drawn from a study of blood T cell repertoires in COVID-19. Whole-study context: From the United States, Italy and Spain came samples of acute and convalescent COVID-19. Nucleic acid was either cDNA or gDNA, and it came from T cells, B-cell-depleted T cells, or PBMCs.

In the original processing: Estimated nucleated cell counts came from reference gene primer amplification. Data came from immunoSEQ multiplex PCR; TCRdb stores just in-frame clones and leaves some out. V and J calls and clone size are as listed in that table; D and trimming were resolved from the DNA. Of more than 150,000 clones detected, over 70% appear once; the ten largest clones hold less than 3.5%. The TCR originated in a woman aged 55 to 70 with acute or convalescent COVID-19. Input material: peripheral blood.

CDR3 DNA: TGTGCCACCAGGGACAGGGGGCTCAGTAGCAATCAGCCCCAGCATTTT. It encodes CATRDRGLSSNQPQHF. The chain carries TRBV19 and TRBJ1-5; TRBD1 matches 12 bases. Germline CDR1 reads LNHDA; CDR2 reads SQIVND (reference sequence). Unmatched junction bases numbered 7, after V lost 10 bases and J lost 0 bases. The CDR3 has 16 amino acids.